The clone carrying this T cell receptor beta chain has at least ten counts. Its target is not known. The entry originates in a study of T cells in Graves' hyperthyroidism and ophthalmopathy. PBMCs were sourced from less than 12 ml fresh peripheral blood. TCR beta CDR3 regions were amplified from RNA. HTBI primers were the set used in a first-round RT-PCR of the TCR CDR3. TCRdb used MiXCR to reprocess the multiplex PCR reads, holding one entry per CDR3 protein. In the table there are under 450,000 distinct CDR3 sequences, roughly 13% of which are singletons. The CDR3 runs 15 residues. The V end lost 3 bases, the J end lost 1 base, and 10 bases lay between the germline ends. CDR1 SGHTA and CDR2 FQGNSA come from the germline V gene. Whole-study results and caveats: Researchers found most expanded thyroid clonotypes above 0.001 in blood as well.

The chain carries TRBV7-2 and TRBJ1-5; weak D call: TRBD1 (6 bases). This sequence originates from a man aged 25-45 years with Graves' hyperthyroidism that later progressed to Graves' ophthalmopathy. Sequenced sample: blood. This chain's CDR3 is CASSLGGPSNQPQHF. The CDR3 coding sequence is TGTGCCAGCAGCTTGGGGGGCCCGAGCAATCAGCCCCAGCATTTT.